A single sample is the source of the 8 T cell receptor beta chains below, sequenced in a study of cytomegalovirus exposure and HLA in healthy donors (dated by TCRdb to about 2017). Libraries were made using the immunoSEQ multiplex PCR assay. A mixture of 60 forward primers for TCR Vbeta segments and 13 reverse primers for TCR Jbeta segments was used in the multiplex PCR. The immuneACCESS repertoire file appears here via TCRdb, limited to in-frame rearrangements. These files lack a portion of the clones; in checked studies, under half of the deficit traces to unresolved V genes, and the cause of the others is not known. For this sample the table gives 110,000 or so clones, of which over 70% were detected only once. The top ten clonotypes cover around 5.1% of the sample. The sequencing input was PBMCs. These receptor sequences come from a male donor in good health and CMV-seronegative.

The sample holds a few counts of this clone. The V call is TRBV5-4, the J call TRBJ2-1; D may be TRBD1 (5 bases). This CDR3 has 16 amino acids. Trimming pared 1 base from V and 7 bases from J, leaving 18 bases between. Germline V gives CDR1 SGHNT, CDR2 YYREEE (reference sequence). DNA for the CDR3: TGTGCCAGCAGCTTGTGGGGTAGGGGCATGAGGAATGAGCAGTTCTTC. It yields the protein CASSLWGRGMRNEQFF.

CDR3 DNA sequence: TGTGCCAGCAGTTCCTCCCCTCAAGAGACCCAGTACTTC. It specifies CASSSSPQETQYF. The chain combines TRBV27 with TRBJ2-5; no firm D call. The CDR3 totals 13 residues. V lost 4 bases and J lost 2, with 8 bases in between. Germline V lookup: CDR1 MNHEY, CDR2 SMNVEV (reference sequence).

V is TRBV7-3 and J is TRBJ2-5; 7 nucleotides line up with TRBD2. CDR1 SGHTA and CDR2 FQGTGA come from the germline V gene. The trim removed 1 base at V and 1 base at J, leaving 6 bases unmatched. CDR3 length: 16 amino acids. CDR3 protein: CASSLKWGGAQETQYF. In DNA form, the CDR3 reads TGTGCCAGCAGCTTAAAGTGGGGAGGGGCCCAAGAGACCCAGTACTTC.

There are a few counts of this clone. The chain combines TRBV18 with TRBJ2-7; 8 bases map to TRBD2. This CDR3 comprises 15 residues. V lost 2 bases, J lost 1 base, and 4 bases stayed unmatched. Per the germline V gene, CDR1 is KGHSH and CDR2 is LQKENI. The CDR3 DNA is TGTGCCAGCTCACCAACGACTAGCGATTCCTACGAGCAGTACTTC. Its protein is CASSPTTSDSYEQYF.

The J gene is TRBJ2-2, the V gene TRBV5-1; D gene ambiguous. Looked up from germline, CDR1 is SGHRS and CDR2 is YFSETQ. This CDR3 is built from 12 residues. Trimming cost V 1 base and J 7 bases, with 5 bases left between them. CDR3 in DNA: TGCGCCAGCAGCTTGAACGGCGGGGAGCTGTTTTTT. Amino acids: CASSLNGGELFF. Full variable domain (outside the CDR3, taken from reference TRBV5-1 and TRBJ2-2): KAGVTQTPRYLIKTRGQQVTLSCSPISGHRSVSWYQQTPGQGLQFLFEYFSETQRNKGNFPGRFSGRQFSNSRSEMNVSTLELGDSALYLCASSLNGGELFFGEGSRLTVL.

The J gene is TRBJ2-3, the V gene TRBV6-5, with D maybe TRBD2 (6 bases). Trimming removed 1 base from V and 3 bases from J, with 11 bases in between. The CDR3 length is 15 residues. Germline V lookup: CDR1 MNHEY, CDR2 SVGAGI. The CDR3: CASSYFAGLTDTQYF. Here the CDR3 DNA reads TGTGCCAGCAGTTACTTTGCGGGACTTACAGATACGCAGTATTTT.

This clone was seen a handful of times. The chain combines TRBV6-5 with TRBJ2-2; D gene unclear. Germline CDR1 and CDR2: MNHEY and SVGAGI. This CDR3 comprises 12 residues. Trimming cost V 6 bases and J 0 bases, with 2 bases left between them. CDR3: CASSSNTGELFF. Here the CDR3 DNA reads TGTGCCAGCAGCTCGAACACCGGGGAGCTGTTTTTT.

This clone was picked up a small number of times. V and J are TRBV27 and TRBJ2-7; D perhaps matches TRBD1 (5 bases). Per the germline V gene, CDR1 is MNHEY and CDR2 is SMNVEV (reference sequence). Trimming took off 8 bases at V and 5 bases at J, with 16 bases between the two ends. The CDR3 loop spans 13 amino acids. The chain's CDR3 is CASGPGVQDEQYF. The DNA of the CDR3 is TGTGCCAGCGGCCCAGGAGTACAGGACGAGCAGTACTTC.